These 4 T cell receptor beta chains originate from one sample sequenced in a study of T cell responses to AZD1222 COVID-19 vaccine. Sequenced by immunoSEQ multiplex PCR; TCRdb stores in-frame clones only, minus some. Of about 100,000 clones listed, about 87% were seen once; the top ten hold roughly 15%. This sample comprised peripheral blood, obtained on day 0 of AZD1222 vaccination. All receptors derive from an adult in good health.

CDR3 DNA: TGCAGCGCTCAGGGATGGATATCTGAAGCTTTCTTT. This translates into CSAQGWISEAFF. The chain combines TRBV29-1 with TRBJ1-1; possibly TRBD1 for D (5 bases). The CDR3 extends over 12 amino acids. Trimming removed 7 bases from V and 6 bases from J, with 15 bases in between. Per germline, CDR1 SQVTM and CDR2 ANQGSEA.

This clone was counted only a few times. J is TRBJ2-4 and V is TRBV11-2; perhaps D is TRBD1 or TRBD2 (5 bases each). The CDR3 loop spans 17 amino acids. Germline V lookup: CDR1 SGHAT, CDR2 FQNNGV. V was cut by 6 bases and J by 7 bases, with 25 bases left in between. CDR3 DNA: TGTGCCAGCAGTTCATTGGGGCAGAGGGGAATAATGAACATTCAGTACTTC. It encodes CASSSLGQRGIMNIQYF.

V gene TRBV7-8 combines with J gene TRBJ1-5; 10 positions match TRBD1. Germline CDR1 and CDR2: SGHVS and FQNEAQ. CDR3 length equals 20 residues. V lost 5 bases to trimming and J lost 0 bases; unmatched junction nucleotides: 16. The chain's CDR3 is CASSPDPDRGTLYSNQPQHF. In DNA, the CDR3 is TGTGCCAGCAGCCCTGACCCGGACAGGGGGACCCTGTATAGCAATCAGCCCCAGCATTTT.

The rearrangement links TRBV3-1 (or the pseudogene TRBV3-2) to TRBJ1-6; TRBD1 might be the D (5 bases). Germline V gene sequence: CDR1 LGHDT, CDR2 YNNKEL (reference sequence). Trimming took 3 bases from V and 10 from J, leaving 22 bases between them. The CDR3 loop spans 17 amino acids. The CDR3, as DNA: TGTGCCAGCAGCCACCCTCAAAACCAGGGAAGGGGCTCACCCCTCCACTTT. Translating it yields CASSHPQNQGRGSPLHF.